A single sample gave rise to the 11 T cell receptor beta chains below, sequenced in a study of blood T cells in healthy people across ages. Then a second PCR, running roughly 6 to 12 cycles, was carried out with a sample-barcoded 5' primer and a J-beta primer mix. In TCRdb, the 5' RACE reads were re-called with MiXCR into one record per CDR3 protein. The data hold over a million distinct CDR3 sequences, with around 43% observed a single time. The sequenced sample was blood. These receptors were obtained from a woman aged 55-69 years in good health.

The chain couples TRBV5-1 to TRBJ1-5; a possible D gene is TRBD1 (5 bases). The CDR3 loop spans 18 amino acids. Trimming stripped 0 bases from V and 2 bases from J, with 18 bases between. The germline V gene encodes CDR1 SGHRS and CDR2 YFSETQ. CDR3 sequence: CASSLVSWIGEGNQPQHF. The CDR3 nucleotides are TGCGCCAGCAGCTTGGTATCTTGGATAGGGGAGGGCAATCAGCCCCAGCATTTT.

Comments on this clonotype: Given a much more abundant clone one base away, this may be a read error. The chain uses TRBV20-1 and TRBJ2-3; 10 bases align to TRBD2. In germline, CDR1 is DFQATT, CDR2 SNEGSKA (reference sequence). The length of the CDR3 is 16 residues. V lost 5 bases and J lost 3; bases outside the gene matches: 11. CDR3 sequence (DNA): TGCAGTGCTGACGACCGAAGCGGGAGGGCGACAGATACGCAGTATTTT. Protein product: CSADDRSGRATDTQYF.

The V and J genes are TRBV20-1 and TRBJ2-5; either TRBD1 or TRBD2 may fit D (5 bases each). The J call may not be correct, given that the DNA end is closer to TRBJ2-1. Germline V gene data show CDR1 as DFQATT and CDR2 as SNEGSKA (reference sequence). There are 13 residues in the CDR3. The DNA for the CDR3 is TGCAGTGCTAGGGGACCCCTCCAAGAGACCCAGTTCTTC. Its protein product is CSARGPLQETQFF.

This clonotype has a handful of counts. CDR3 protein: CASSSIPGQGETQYF. In DNA form, the CDR3 reads TGTGCCAGCAGCTCTATTCCGGGACAGGGGGAGACCCAGTACTTC. V gene TRBV11-2 combines with J gene TRBJ2-5, with 10 nucleotides matching TRBD1. Germline V lookup: CDR1 SGHAT, CDR2 FQNNGV. The CDR3 totals 15 residues. J was trimmed by 5 bases and V by 4 bases; bases with no gene match: 7.

Points on this clonotype: A much larger clone sits a single nucleotide away, making a read error possible. V is TRBV6-5 and J is TRBJ2-7; D could derive from TRBD1 or TRBD2 (5 bases each). The J call is doubtful: the DNA matches TRBJ2-1 better. This CDR3 region has 14 residues. In germline, CDR1 is MNHEY, CDR2 SVGAGI. CDR3 loop: CATSTGTGDYEQFF. The CDR3 bases are TGTGCCACCAGTACGGGTACAGGTGACTACGAGCAGTTCTTC.

This clonotype has a count of ten or more. J is TRBJ2-3 and V is TRBV2; a weak D match, TRBD2 (5 bases). The V end was cut by 3 bases, the J end by 5 bases, with 18 bases between. Germline V gives CDR1 SNHLY, CDR2 FYNNEI. There are 16 residues in the CDR3. The CDR3 sequence is CASSEAYPLEVDTQYF. CDR3 DNA: TGTGCCAGCAGTGAGGCCTACCCCCTGGAGGTAGATACGCAGTATTTT.

This CDR3 reads CSAKGTSTYNEQFF. As DNA, the CDR3 is TGCAGTGCGAAGGGGACTAGCACCTACAATGAGCAGTTCTTC. V and J are TRBV20-1 and TRBJ2-1, with 9 bases matching TRBD2. This CDR3 spans 14 amino acids. Germline V CDR1 and CDR2: DFQATT, SNEGSKA (reference sequence). The ends lost 6 bases at V and 2 bases at J; junction bases unmatched: 5.

Concerning this clonotype itself: This may be a read error: a much more frequent sequence differs by one nucleotide. The V call is TRBV29-1, the J call TRBJ2-1; D gene unclear. This CDR3 is 15 amino acids long. The V end was cut by 1 base, the J end by 10 bases, with 20 bases between. Germline CDR1 and CDR2: SQVTM and ANQGSEA. CDR3 loop: CSVEVPSHITYEQFF. CDR3 bases: TGCAGCGTTGAAGTTCCTAGTCATATAACCTACGAGCAGTTCTTC.

The gene calls are TRBV20-1 and TRBJ1-1; D not certain. Germline CDR1 DFQATT, CDR2 SNEGSKA (reference sequence). V was pared by 4 bases and J by 0 bases, with 12 bases between. The CDR3 covers 14 residues. CDR3 bases: TGCAGTGCTACCAAGGGTAAGGTGAACACTGAAGCTTTCTTT. Protein sequence: CSATKGKVNTEAFF.

This clonotype has a handful of counts. The rearrangement joins TRBV6-2 or TRBV6-3 to TRBJ1-5, with 12 bases that match TRBD1. V dropped 8 bases and J dropped 5; count of bases not matched to a gene: 10. Germline CDR1 and CDR2: MNHEY and SVGEGT. The CDR3 loop spans 16 amino acids. The CDR3 nucleotides read TGTGCCAGCTGCTCCGGGACAGGGGGCCGTTATCAGCCCCAGCATTTT. As protein: CASCSGTGGRYQPQHF.

This clonotype was found a few times. The chain is built from TRBV28 and TRBJ2-3; 9 bases align to TRBD2. This CDR3 has 19 amino acids. The junction had 15 bases not matched to a gene; V was cut back by 5 bases and J by 0 bases. Germline values: CDR1 MDHEN, CDR2 SYDVKM. The CDR3 DNA is TGTGCCAGCAGTCCCTTATGGGGGCGCGGGAGGGCCAGCACAGATACGCAGTATTTT. It is translated as CASSPLWGRGRASTDTQYF.